Below are 21 T cell receptor beta chains sequenced from a single sample in a study of T cells after yellow fever vaccination (dated by TCRdb to 2018 to 2020). The sample's treatment or condition label, decoded: live attenuated yellow fever vaccine strain. Library preparation was by 5' RACE. The listed sequencing device is Illumina HiSeq 2500. The raw public data were reprocessed by TCRdb itself: fastp quality trimming at Q25, MiXCR clonotype calling, in-frame beta chains only. One record per CDR3 amino acid sequence lists the most common genes and DNA. Here the sample has almost 600,000 distinct CDR3 sequences; about 13% occur a single time. The ten biggest clones cover 11% to 15% of the sample. The sequences come from PBMCs, collected on the day of the yellow fever booster vaccination. The receptors stem from a man aged 25-40 years who received the YFV17D yellow fever vaccine.

There are a few counts of this clonotype. The chain recombines TRBV7-9 with TRBJ2-5; D gene ambiguous. The germline gives CDR1 SEHNR, CDR2 FQNEAQ (reference sequence). V was shortened by 5 bases and J by 7 bases, with 20 bases between the two germline ends. The CDR3 is 15 residues long. In DNA, the CDR3 is TGTGCCAGCAGCCCCCAGGCGGCAGTCGAAGGGACCCAGTACTTC. Protein: CASSPQAAVEGTQYF.

This clonotype was counted only a few times. This chain links TRBV12-3 or TRBV12-4 with TRBJ2-1; 11 nucleotides agree with TRBD2. Losses at the gene ends were 3 bases for V and 5 bases for J; bases not matched to a gene: 6. This CDR3 is built from 16 residues. This chain's CDR3 is CASSFGLAGGHNEQFF. The CDR3 nucleotides are TGTGCCAGCAGTTTTGGCCTAGCGGGAGGTCACAATGAGCAGTTCTTC.

This clonotype was seen at least ten times. V gene TRBV12-3 or TRBV12-4 combines with J gene TRBJ2-7, with 7 positions matching TRBD2. The CDR3 runs to 14 residues. The V gene end was trimmed by 7 bases and the J gene end by 5 bases; junction bases not matched to a gene: 11. CDR3 amino acids: CASTFGGSPHEQYF. In nucleotides, the CDR3 is TGTGCCAGCACCTTTGGCGGGAGTCCCCACGAGCAGTACTTC.

This chain joins TRBV20-1 and TRBJ2-1; 8 bases align to TRBD1. V was clipped by 0 bases and J by 8 bases; unmatched bases: 9. Per germline, CDR1 DFQATT and CDR2 SNEGSKA (reference sequence). The CDR3 is 15 residues long. This CDR3 is CSARDTGQGVDEQFF. For the CDR3, the DNA is TGCAGTGCTAGAGATACAGGACAGGGTGTGGATGAGCAGTTCTTC.

A few counts support this clonotype. The chain recombines TRBV6-2 or TRBV6-3 with TRBJ2-1; 7 nucleotides match TRBD2. Germline loops: CDR1 MNHEY, CDR2 SVGEGT. After removal of 1 base from V and 8 bases from J, the junction contained 5 bases not matched to a gene. The CDR3 consists of 14 residues. The CDR3 sequence: CASSYYGRGDEQFF. The DNA of the CDR3 is TGTGCCAGCAGTTACTACGGTCGGGGGGATGAGCAGTTCTTC.

This clonotype showed up just once. V and J are TRBV11-1 and TRBJ1-6; D is perhaps TRBD1 (5 bases). The V gene's germline CDR1 is SGHAT and CDR2 FQDESV (reference sequence). This CDR3 spans 18 amino acids. The germline V and J ends were trimmed by 4 bases and 6 bases, with 22 bases remaining between them. DNA for the CDR3: TGTGCCAGCAGCTCCCCTTCCGGGACGCCGGGAGGTAATTCACCCCTCCACTTT. Encoded protein: CASSSPSGTPGGNSPLHF.

This chain links TRBV27 with TRBJ2-7; D ambiguous. This CDR3 has 13 amino acids. Germline V gene sequence: CDR1 MNHEY, CDR2 SMNVEV (reference sequence). Trimming removed 3 bases at V and 3 bases at J, with 9 bases between. CDR3 sequence (DNA): TGTGCCAGCAGTTTCGAAGCTAGCTACGAGCAGTACTTC. It translates to CASSFEASYEQYF.

CDR3 sequence: CASSQSGEETQYF. CDR3 nucleotides: TGCGCCAGCAGCCAATCAGGGGAGGAGACCCAGTACTTC. This chain uses TRBV4-3 with TRBJ2-5; D possibly corresponds to TRBD1 (6 bases). With 2 bases removed from V and 5 bases from J, the gap between germline ends came to 9 bases. The CDR3 sequence is 13 residues long. Germline CDR1 reads LGHNA; CDR2 reads YSLEER.

This clonotype was recorded many times. This chain joins TRBV5-1 and TRBJ2-1; D tentatively reads TRBD1 or TRBD2 (5 bases each). This CDR3 region has 15 residues. Trimming cost V 4 bases and J 2 bases, with 13 bases left between them. Looked up from germline, CDR1 is SGHRS and CDR2 is YFSETQ. CDR3 protein: CASSPSRETYNEQFF. The CDR3 DNA reads as TGCGCCAGCAGCCCCAGCAGGGAGACCTACAATGAGCAGTTCTTC. The whole variable domain, filled in from reference TRBV5-1 and TRBJ2-1, reads KAGVTQTPRYLIKTRGQQVTLSCSPISGHRSVSWYQQTPGQGLQFLFEYFSETQRNKGNFPGRFSGRQFSNSRSEMNVSTLELGDSALYLCASSPSRETYNEQFFGPGTRLTVL.

This clonotype has just a few counts. V usage is TRBV30 and J usage is TRBJ2-1, with TRBD2 as a possible D gene (5 bases). Germline CDR1 reads GTSNPN; CDR2 reads SVGIG (reference sequence). This CDR3 contains 18 residues. V lost 1 base and J lost 0, with 19 bases in between. CDR3 sequence reads: CAWSGVSGSRSSYNEQFF. The CDR3 region has the DNA TGTGCCTGGAGTGGGGTGTCGGGGAGCAGGAGCTCCTACAATGAGCAGTTCTTC.

In this sample, this clonotype turned up a few times. This chain uses TRBV11-2 with TRBJ1-2, with 10 positions matching TRBD1. The V gene's germline CDR1 is SGHAT and CDR2 FQNNGV. The length of the CDR3 is 15 residues. The V and J ends lost 5 bases and 4 bases, in that order; junction bases with no gene match: 7. The CDR3 DNA is TGTGCCAGCAGCGAAGGGGACAGGGGAGCCTATGGCTACACCTTC. Protein: CASSEGDRGAYGYTF.

The chain has TRBV29-1 and TRBJ1-1, with TRBD1 as a possible D gene (5 bases). The V gene's germline CDR1 is SQVTM and CDR2 ANQGSEA. This CDR3 is 14 amino acids long. The V gene lost 4 bases and the J gene lost 10 bases, with 22 bases spanning the gap. CDR3 sequence (DNA): TGCAGCGTTGGGGGTATTCGGGACTCCCCCGGAGCTTTCTTT. It translates to CSVGGIRDSPGAFF.

V is TRBV4-3 and J is TRBJ2-7; D remains ambiguous. Germline V gives CDR1 LGHNA, CDR2 YSLEER. The V and J ends lost 1 base and 3 bases respectively, with 7 bases between them. The CDR3 has 13 amino acids. The CDR3 bases are TGCGCCAGCAGCCAAGGGGCAGACTACGAGCAGTACTTC. This codes for CASSQGADYEQYF.

This clonotype occurred a few times. The J gene is TRBJ2-3, the V gene TRBV4-3, with D hard to call. CDR3 length: 14 residues. From germline, CDR1 is LGHNA and CDR2 YSLEER. With 1 base removed from V and 2 bases from J, the gap between germline ends came to 7 bases. The CDR3 reads CASSQGSDTDTQYF. CDR3 nucleotides: TGCGCCAGCAGCCAAGGGTCAGACACAGATACGCAGTATTTT.

Only a few counts were recorded for this clonotype. This chain joins TRBV7-2 and TRBJ2-3, with 9 bases identical to TRBD1. The V and J ends lost 0 bases and 9 bases, in that order; junction bases with no gene match: 1. This CDR3 contains 13 residues. Germline V gene lookup returns CDR1 SGHTA and CDR2 FQGNSA. The CDR3 protein is CASSLAGTGTQYF. Written as DNA, the CDR3 is TGTGCCAGCAGCTTAGCTGGGACAGGGACGCAGTATTTT. Using reference TRBV7-2 and TRBJ2-3 for the parts outside the CDR3, the full variable domain is GAGVSQSPSNKVTEKGKDVELRCDPISGHTALYWYRQSLGQGLEFLIYFQGNSAPDKSGLPSDRFSAERTGGSVSTLTIQRTQQEDSAVYLCASSLAGTGTQYFGPGTRLTVL.

Worth noting for this clonotype: A read error may produce the germline difference seen at one junction end. The gene calls are TRBV10-3 and TRBJ2-1; 9 bases map to TRBD2. This CDR3 comprises 15 residues. Looked up from germline, CDR1 is ENHRY and CDR2 is SYGVKD. As DNA, the CDR3 is TGTGCCATCAGTGGGGCGGGAGGGTCCTACAATGAGCCGTTCTTC. Its protein product is CAISGAGGSYNEPFF.

The rearrangement uses TRBV3-1 and TRBJ2-7; 9 bases agree with TRBD1. Germline CDR1 reads LGHDT; CDR2 reads YNNKEL (reference sequence). The length of the CDR3 is 15 residues. V dropped 3 bases and J dropped 3; count of bases not matched to a gene: 6. The CDR3 reads CASSQPGQGLYEQYF. The CDR3 nucleotides are TGTGCCAGCAGCCAGCCGGGACAGGGCCTCTACGAGCAGTACTTC.

This clonotype was seen a few times. CDR3: CASSSSSGRFYEQYF. For the CDR3, the DNA is TGTGCCAGCAGTTCCTCTAGCGGGAGATTCTACGAGCAGTACTTC. V and J are TRBV6-2 or TRBV6-3 and TRBJ2-7, with 10 bases matching TRBD2. The germline V gene has CDR1 MNHEY and CDR2 SVGEGT. V dropped 4 bases and J dropped 3; count of bases not matched to a gene: 6. The CDR3 covers 15 residues.

This sequence joins TRBV5-1 and TRBJ2-7; TRBD1 matches 7 bases. This CDR3 has 13 residues. The trim removed 8 bases at V and 12 bases at J, leaving 17 bases unmatched. The germline V gene encodes CDR1 SGHRS and CDR2 YFSETQ. CDR3 bases: TGCGCCAGTGGACAGGATGAACCTTCGGAGGTGTACTTC. This encodes CASGQDEPSEVYF.

This clonotype was picked up many times. The chain is built from TRBV15 and TRBJ1-2; 9 bases fit TRBD1. The CDR3 has 14 amino acids. Germline lookup yields CDR1 LNHNV and CDR2 YYDKDF (reference sequence). Trimming removed 4 bases from V and 8 bases from J; junction bases left unmatched: 8. The CDR3, as DNA: TGTGCCACCAGCAAGCAGACAGGGGGGATCGGCTACACCTTC. Translated: CATSKQTGGIGYTF.

This clonotype was found a few times. The rearrangement uses TRBV9 and TRBJ2-5; D tentatively fits TRBD1 or TRBD2 (5 bases each). Per the germline V gene, CDR1 is SGDLS and CDR2 is YYNGEE. Deletions cut 3 bases from V and 1 base from J, with 22 bases between. CDR3 length: 18 residues. In nucleotides, the CDR3 is TGTGCCAGCAGCGGACCGACCGGGGCTACAGACCCCCAAGAGACCCAGTACTTC. Translated: CASSGPTGATDPQETQYF.